The 19 T cell receptor beta chains presented below share a single source sample, sequenced in a study of T cell responses to AZD1222 COVID-19 vaccine. The table came from immunoSEQ multiplex PCR; TCRdb's copy has only in-frame clones and leaves some out. The sample records more than 120,000 clones, roughly 90% being singletons. This specimen consisted of peripheral blood, obtained 28 days after the second AZD1222 dose. The origin of the receptors is an adult who received the AZD1222 COVID-19 vaccine.

The CDR3 loop reads CSASRLGGDQPQHF. Written as DNA, the CDR3 is TGCAGTGCTAGTCGGCTCGGGGGGGATCAGCCCCAGCATTTT. The genes are TRBV20-1 and TRBJ1-5, with a possible D match to TRBD1 (5 bases). V lost 3 bases and J 5 bases, leaving 14 bases between the germline ends. This CDR3 has 14 amino acids. Germline lookup yields CDR1 DFQATT and CDR2 SNEGSKA (reference sequence).

V usage is TRBV4-2 and J usage is TRBJ1-1, with a tentative D call TRBD1 (5 bases). Germline V gives CDR1 LGHNA, CDR2 YNFKEQ. This CDR3 has 14 residues. Trimming stripped 4 bases from V and 4 bases from J, with 13 bases between. The CDR3 DNA follows: TGTGCCAGCAGCCCTAGGGGACTTGGCACTGAAGCTTTCTTT. Translated, it gives CASSPRGLGTEAFF.

V gene TRBV19 combines with J gene TRBJ1-1, with 10 bases identical to TRBD1. With 5 bases clipped from V and 1 base from J, the junction kept 1 base outside the gene matches. Germline assignment: CDR1 LNHDA and CDR2 SQIVND (reference sequence). The CDR3 is made up of 14 amino acids. The CDR3 region is CASSWDRGNTEAFF. CDR3 nucleotides: TGTGCCAGTAGTTGGGACAGGGGGAACACTGAAGCTTTCTTT. The whole variable domain, remainder taken from reference TRBV19 and TRBJ1-1, is DGGITQSPKYLFRKEGQNVTLSCEQNLNHDAMYWYRQDPGQGLRLIYYSQIVNDFQKGDIAEGYSVSREKKESFPLTVTSAQKNPTAFYLCASSWDRGNTEAFFGQGTRLTVV.

The chain uses TRBV5-6 and TRBJ1-1; D is undetermined. The germline V gene encodes CDR1 SGHDT and CDR2 YYEEEE. Between the trimmed V and J ends, which lost 2 bases and 7 bases, there was a span of 12 bases. The CDR3 runs to 13 residues. CDR3 DNA sequence: TGTGCCAGCAGCTTAGCGGGGAAGGGTGAAGCTTTCTTT. It is translated as CASSLAGKGEAFF.

For the CDR3, the DNA is TGCGCCAGCAGCACTGGACAGAGAGAGACCCAGTACTTC. This gives the protein CASSTGQRETQYF. V gene TRBV5-1 combines with J gene TRBJ2-5; a possible D gene is TRBD1 (6 bases). V shed 4 bases and J shed 4 bases, with 11 bases lying between them. The germline V gene encodes CDR1 SGHRS and CDR2 YFSETQ. The CDR3 sequence is 13 residues long.

The genes are TRBV18 and TRBJ1-1; a possible D gene is TRBD1 (5 bases). With 5 bases removed from V and 4 bases from J, the gap between germline ends came to 14 bases. CDR1 and CDR2 (germline): KGHSH, LQKENI. The CDR3 contains 14 residues. The CDR3 bases are TGTGCCAGCTCATCCCAGGGTTCGGGCACTGAAGCTTTCTTT. Protein: CASSSQGSGTEAFF.

The chain links TRBV19 to TRBJ2-2, with TRBD1 identical over 7 bases. CDR1 and CDR2 from the germline V gene are LNHDA and SQIVND (reference sequence). This CDR3 comprises 14 residues. V was pared by 7 bases and J by 4 bases, with 6 bases of the junction left unmatched. DNA for the CDR3: TGTGCCAGTACCGACAGGGCGGGCACCGGGGAGCTGTTTTTT. Amino acid sequence: CASTDRAGTGELFF.

The chain couples TRBV19 to TRBJ2-1; D is tentatively TRBD1 or TRBD2 (6 bases each). Trimming stripped 9 bases from V and 4 bases from J, with 19 bases between. Germline lookup yields CDR1 LNHDA and CDR2 SQIVND (reference sequence). The CDR3 is made up of 15 amino acids. DNA of the CDR3: TGTGCCAGACCCATAAGGGGGGCCGCTTACAATGAGCAGTTCTTC. This translates into CARPIRGAAYNEQFF.

The chain employs TRBV28 and TRBJ1-1; no firm D call. The CDR3 contains 16 residues. Germline values: CDR1 MDHEN, CDR2 SYDVKM. Deletions cut 5 bases from V and 0 bases from J, with 16 bases between. In DNA, the CDR3 is TGTGCCAGCAGTCGGGCGACTCTACTTATGAACACTGAAGCTTTCTTT. This sequence encodes CASSRATLLMNTEAFF.

The chain couples TRBV6-1 to TRBJ1-1, with D unclear. Germline loops: CDR1 MNHNS, CDR2 SASEGT. With 2 bases removed from V and 3 bases from J, the gap between germline ends came to 13 bases. The CDR3 is 15 amino acids. CDR3 sequence (DNA): TGTGCCAGCAGTGAACCCCCCGTGGGGTACACTGAAGCTTTCTTT. Its protein is CASSEPPVGYTEAFF.

The chain couples TRBV2 to TRBJ1-1; D may be TRBD1 (5 bases). The CDR3 contains 12 residues. Germline lookup yields CDR1 SNHLY and CDR2 FYNNEI. V lost 7 bases and J 6 bases, leaving 12 bases between the germline ends. The CDR3 spells CASTGKGAEAFF. In nucleotides, the CDR3 is TGTGCCAGCACTGGGAAAGGGGCTGAAGCTTTCTTT. The full variable domain, its missing parts supplied by reference TRBV2 and TRBJ1-1, is EPEVTQTPSHQVTQMGQEVILRCVPISNHLYFYWYRQILGQKVEFLVSFYNNEISEKSEIFDDQFSVERPDGSNFTLKIRSTKLEDSAMYFCASTGKGAEAFFGQGTRLTVV.

This clone was detected a few times. V is TRBV6-2 or TRBV6-3 and J is TRBJ1-5; D is unclear. CDR1 MNHEY and CDR2 SVGEGT come from the germline V gene. This CDR3 is built from 13 residues. V lost 5 bases to trimming and J lost 1 base, with 6 bases between them. CDR3 sequence: CASSIPSNQPQHF. CDR3 coding DNA: TGTGCCAGCAGTATCCCCAGCAATCAGCCCCAGCATTTT.

This chain joins TRBV9 and TRBJ1-5; the match to TRBD1 covers 8 bases. This CDR3 comprises 15 residues. Germline CDR1 reads SGDLS; CDR2 reads YYNGEE. The V and J ends lost 0 bases and 5 bases, in that order; junction bases with no gene match: 4. The DNA of the CDR3 is TGTGCCAGCAGCGTAGCCCCAGGGGGCGATCAGCCCCAGCATTTT. Translation: CASSVAPGGDQPQHF.

The chain is built from TRBV27 and TRBJ1-2; D not certain. V was pared by 0 bases and J by 1 base, with 9 bases between. The V gene's germline CDR1 is MNHEY and CDR2 SMNVEV (reference sequence). CDR3 length equals 15 residues. CDR3 amino acids: CASSLSPGLNYGYTF. CDR3 coding DNA: TGTGCCAGCAGTTTATCGCCAGGCCTTAACTATGGCTACACCTTC.

The chain uses TRBV19 and TRBJ2-7, with TRBD2 matching over 10 bases. V shed 4 bases, J shed 6 bases, and the junction held 12 bases outside the gene matches. CDR1 is LNHDA and CDR2 is SQIVND in the germline V gene (reference sequence). The CDR3 covers 16 residues. CDR3 DNA: TGTGCCAGTAGTACGTCTAGAGCGGGAGGGGTTAGCGAGCAGTACTTC. It translates to CASSTSRAGGVSEQYF.

This chain joins TRBV14 and TRBJ2-7; D is unclear. V lost 3 bases and J lost 2, with 2 bases in between. The CDR3 contains 11 residues. From germline, CDR1 is SGHDN and CDR2 FVKESK. The chain's CDR3 is CASSQAYEQYF. CDR3 bases: TGTGCCAGCAGCCAGGCCTACGAGCAGTACTTC.

The V gene is TRBV5-6, the J gene TRBJ2-7, with 7 positions matching TRBD2. CDR3 size: 15 residues. The germline V gene has CDR1 SGHDT and CDR2 YYEEEE. With 4 bases clipped from V and 4 bases from J, the junction kept 11 bases outside the gene matches. The CDR3, as DNA: TGTGCCAGCAGCCCCGGCCGGCTAGCGGCATACGAGCAGTACTTC. The encoded protein is CASSPGRLAAYEQYF.

The rearrangement links TRBV2 to TRBJ1-3; D gene unclear. The CDR3 consists of 14 residues. V dropped 6 bases and J dropped 0 bases, with 9 bases sitting between them. Germline CDR1 and CDR2: SNHLY and FYNNEI. DNA of the CDR3: TGTGCCAGCAGGGTGAGGGCCTCTGGAAACACCATATATTTT. Translating it yields CASRVRASGNTIYF.

The chain couples TRBV9 to TRBJ2-1, with TRBD2 matching 9 bases. The CDR3 extends over 14 amino acids. After removal of 1 base from V and 7 bases from J, the junction contained 3 bases not matched to a gene. Germline CDR1 reads SGDLS; CDR2 reads YYNGEE. Written as DNA, the CDR3 is TGTGCCAGCAGCGTAAGCGGGAGGTTGAATGAGCAGTTCTTC. Amino acid sequence: CASSVSGRLNEQFF.